This TCR beta chain is drawn from a study of T cells in Graves' hyperthyroidism and ophthalmopathy. CDR1 and CDR2 (germline): ENHRY, SYGVKD. The V gene lost 3 bases and the J gene lost 11 bases, with 17 bases spanning the gap. The CDR3 covers 13 residues. This clonotype was detected many times. Researchers took RNA transcripts and amplified the TCR beta CDR3 regions from them. A first-round RT-PCR of the TCR CDR3 used the HTBI primer set. Each CDR3 protein is one row after TCRdb ran MiXCR on the multiplex PCR reads. The data show about 660,000 distinct CDR3 sequences, 45% seen once. Exclusion of patients followed from uncontrolled infection, other autoimmune disease, pregnancy or lactation.

The V call is TRBV10-3, the J call TRBJ2-7; D may correspond to TRBD1 or TRBD2 (5 bases each). The sample was peripheral blood or thyroid tissue (not recorded which). The receptor comes from an adult man with Graves' disease, either hyperthyroidism or ophthalmopathy (not recorded which). The CDR3 reads CAISEVGELSKYF. DNA for the CDR3: TGTGCCATCAGTGAAGTGGGGGAGCTTTCGAAGTACTTC.